This T cell receptor beta chain derives from a study of radiation and T cells in renal cell carcinoma. V dropped 5 bases and J dropped 6; count of bases not matched to a gene: 8. CDR3 length equals 15 residues. The germline V gene has CDR1 SGHDN and CDR2 FVKESK. Treatment denoted: 15 Gy SBRT to primary tumor, nephrectomy 4 weeks later. Nephrectomy followed 15 Gy stereotactic body radiation by 4 weeks. The tumor was a clear cell renal cell carcinoma. This clone is a singleton in its sample. Its antigen is undetermined. Sequenced by immunoSEQ multiplex PCR; TCRdb stores in-frame clones only, minus some. The top ten hold approximately 50% of the sample, which has under 5,500 clones, around 50% seen once. Study observations and caveats: In blood, top tumor clones expanded by 2 weeks, shrinking by 4.

The TCR was taken from a man aged 60 to 75 with renal cell carcinoma. Sequences were derived from tumor tissue, sampled from a patient whose treatment included radiotherapy and nephrectomy. The gene calls are TRBV14 and TRBJ2-7; 12 nucleotides agree with TRBD2. Here the CDR3 reads CASSVDWTSGTEQYF. Here the CDR3 DNA reads TGTGCCAGCAGCGTAGATTGGACTAGCGGGACCGAGCAGTACTTC. Full variable domain (missing parts from reference TRBV14 and TRBJ2-7): EAGVTQFPSHSVIEKGQTVTLRCDPISGHDNLYWYRRVMGKEIKFLLHFVKESKQDESGMPNNRFLAERTGGTYSTLKVQPAELEDSGVYFCASSVDWTSGTEQYFGPGTRLTVT.